This section outlines one TCR beta chain sequence together with its context. What it binds is unknown. Sequencing used immunoSEQ multiplex PCR; TCRdb keeps in-frame clones, though not all of them. This table holds around 84,000 clones, nearly 95% found once. This sample was included in a study of OX40 agonist ivuxolimab in advanced cancers. Study in general: Patients were dosed intravenously with ivuxolimab at 0.01 to 10 mg/kg every 2 weeks. The group had a mean age of 60 years, ranged from about 20 to 85, and was approximately 81% male. Findings of the study overall: In the 0.1 to 3.0 mg/kg range, CD4+ and CD8+ blood T cells had expanded clonally by week 6.

The ends were cut back, 7 bases at V and 6 bases at J, with 22 bases in the middle. Germline loops: CDR1 SGDLS, CDR2 YYNGEE. This CDR3 contains 15 residues. The chain employs TRBV9 and TRBJ1-1; D remains ambiguous. The specimen was CD4+ or CD8+ T cells sorted from blood, collected in a trial of the OX40 agonist ivuxolimab. This sequence was found in an adult with an advanced solid tumor such as melanoma, head and neck, liver or kidney cancer. CDR3 DNA sequence: TGTGCCAGCTGCCCCCCGGAGGGCTTAATGGCTGAAGCTTTCTTT. Protein sequence: CASCPPEGLMAEAFF.